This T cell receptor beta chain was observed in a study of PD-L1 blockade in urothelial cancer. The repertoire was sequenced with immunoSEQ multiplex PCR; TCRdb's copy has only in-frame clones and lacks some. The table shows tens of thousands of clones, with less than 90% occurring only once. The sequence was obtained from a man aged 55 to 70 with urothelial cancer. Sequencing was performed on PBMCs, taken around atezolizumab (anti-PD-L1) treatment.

The DNA of the CDR3 is TGTGCCTGGAGGAGGGGAGGGACTGGGGCCAACGTCCTGACTTTC. This translates into CAWRRGGTGANVLTF. The chain employs TRBV30 and TRBJ2-6; 7 bases line up with TRBD2. The CDR3 covers 15 residues. Germline loops: CDR1 GTSNPN, CDR2 SVGIG (reference sequence). After removal of 3 bases from V and 2 bases from J, the junction contained 4 bases not matched to a gene.